A selection of T cell receptor beta chains follows, all from one sample in a study of blood T cell repertoires in COVID-19. Sequencing used immunoSEQ multiplex PCR; TCRdb keeps in-frame clones, though not all of them. The sample carries over 130,000 clones, over 75% recorded once. Sequencing was done on a sample of PBMCs or T cells enriched from blood (not recorded which). All receptors derive from a man aged 45-65 years in a cohort exposed to, infected with or recovered from COVID-19 (not recorded which). Both conserved end residues are trimmed from each CDR3. The order of the fields is J gene, V gene, CDR3 protein.

TRBJ2-3 TRBV3-1/TRBV3-2 ASSQEQVVAGATDTQY
TRBJ2-7 TRBV7-2 ASSLGQGGEQY
TRBJ1-5 TRBV19 ASRTGRNQPQH
TRBJ2-7 TRBV5-4 ASSRTGKNYEQY
TRBJ1-2 TRBV13 ASSPQTGQQDGYT
TRBJ1-1 TRBV28 ASSMGQYTEAF
TRBJ1-1 TRBV19 ASIWGPEAF
TRBJ2-2 TRBV29-1 SVGRQSSTGELF
TRBJ2-2 TRBV9 ASSAPLLAGTGELF
TRBJ2-7 TRBV5-8 ASSFTTYEQY
TRBJ1-5 TRBV10-3 AISDITGVEGAQH
TRBJ1-2 TRBV6-5 ASSFGQSGYT
TRBJ2-5 TRBV2 ASRPGTGLRGMETQY
TRBJ1-1 TRBV28 ASSSHQAGGEAF
TRBJ2-4 TRBV20-1 SASTYLVESAKNIQY
TRBJ2-5 TRBV4-1 ASSQGPTERETQY
TRBJ2-5 TRBV12-5 ASGLVIGETQY
TRBJ2-7 TRBV7-9 ASSSLGQGAGEQY
TRBJ2-1 TRBV4-1 ASSPGQVTYNEQF
TRBJ2-3 TRBV13 ASSSGQGTDTQY
TRBJ1-1 TRBV6-5 ASSYTGNTEAF
TRBJ2-5 TRBV27 ASSPSGSAAQTQY
TRBJ1-2 TRBV6-2/TRBV6-3 ASSPSSGTGAGYT
TRBJ1-1 TRBV5-1 ASSSGQGARTEAF
TRBJ1-2 TRBV19 ASSTPTGPGRDYGYT
TRBJ2-3 TRBV5-4 ASSSGLAGRSDTQY
TRBJ1-2 TRBV24-1 ATSDPYAYT
TRBJ2-7 TRBV28 ATSGGVGEQY
TRBJ2-1 TRBV5-6 ASSFLSVGSASSYNEQF